These T cell receptor beta chains were read from a single sample in a study of identical twins. MiXCR, run by TCRdb on the 5' RACE reads, gives a single entry per CDR3 protein. Of 500,000 to 700,000 distinct CDR3 sequences in the sample, roughly 7.1% were seen once. These data were also reused for a study on yellow fever vaccine responses in identical twins.

Material: PBMCs. The source of these receptors is a woman younger than 35 in good health. Each CDR3 is given with its conserved first and last residue. D genes are given only for firm matches. Some rows mark clone size as missing; the rest say once, few, many or name a class of expanded clone.

-	11	few	TRBV12-3/TRBV12-4	TRBJ2-5	CASAWRETQYF	TGTGCCAGTGCGTGGCGGGAGACCCAGTACTTC
TRBD1	15	-	TRBV6-1	TRBJ2-4	CASSPGQGAKNIQYF	TGTGCCAGCAGCCCCGGACAGGGTGCCAAAAACATTCAGTACTTC
-	12	few	TRBV2	TRBJ2-1	CASRGVGNEQFF	TGTGCCAGCAGGGGGGTTGGCAATGAGCAGTTCTTC
-	13	few	TRBV20-1	TRBJ1-2	CSAFSTGNYGYTF	TGCAGTGCTTTTTCGACAGGAAACTATGGCTACACCTTC
-	11	few	TRBV10-3	TRBJ2-7	CAIGPSYEQYF	TGTGCCATCGGCCCCTCCTACGAGCAGTACTTC
TRBD1	16	few	TRBV12-3/TRBV12-4	TRBJ2-7	CASSIAGTGTSYEQYF	TGTGCCAGCAGTATCGCCGGGACAGGGACTTCCTACGAGCAGTACTTC
TRBD2	16	few	TRBV7-9	TRBJ2-5	CASSLGILAGEETQYF	TGTGCCAGCAGCTTAGGAATCCTAGCGGGAGAGGAGACCCAGTACTTC
-	13	many	TRBV2	TRBJ2-3	CASKLGGTDTQYF	TGTGCCAGCAAGCTTGGGGGAACAGATACGCAGTATTTT
-	11	-	TRBV12-3/TRBV12-4	TRBJ1-1	CASSDFSEAFF	TGTGCCAGCAGTGACTTTTCTGAAGCTTTCTTT
-	14	many	TRBV12-3/TRBV12-4	TRBJ2-2	CASSLGRFTGELFF	TGTGCCAGCAGTTTGGGGCGCTTCACCGGGGAGCTGTTTTTT
-	13	few	TRBV6-5	TRBJ1-5	CASKRDGNQPQHF	TGTGCCAGCAAAAGGGATGGCAATCAGCCCCAGCATTTT
TRBD1	17	few	TRBV5-1	TRBJ2-6	CASTSWAGGSGANVLTF	TGCGCCAGCACATCTTGGGCAGGGGGCTCTGGGGCCAACGTCCTGACTTTC
-	14	-	TRBV12-3/TRBV12-4	TRBJ2-3	CASTFPLYPDTQYF	TGTGCCAGCACATTCCCCCTATACCCAGATACGCAGTATTTT
-	12	-	TRBV20-1	TRBJ2-5	CSARERVVAQYF	TGCAGTGCGAGAGAGAGGGTTGTGGCCCAGTACTTC
-	14	many	TRBV12-3/TRBV12-4	TRBJ1-6	CASNPRGSDSPLHF	TGTGCCAGCAACCCCAGGGGTTCGGATTCACCCCTCCACTTT
TRBD1	17	many	TRBV7-9	TRBJ1-1	CASSPLDRGRWNTEAFF	TGTGCCAGCAGCCCATTAGACAGGGGAAGATGGAACACTGAAGCTTTCTTT
-	14	many	TRBV11-3	TRBJ2-6	CASSLVDGANVLTF	TGTGCCAGCAGCTTAGTCGATGGGGCCAACGTCCTGACTTTC
-	15	many	TRBV4-1	TRBJ2-7	CASSRGPGGSYEQYF	TGCGCCAGCAGCCGAGGGCCCGGGGGCTCGTACGAGCAGTACTTC
TRBD2	12	-	TRBV29-1	TRBJ2-1	CSAERDGNEQFF	TGCAGCGCCGAGCGGGACGGCAATGAGCAGTTCTTC
TRBD1	15	few	TRBV7-9	TRBJ1-1	CASSLRDRVGGEAFF	TGTGCCAGCAGCCTCCGGGACAGGGTTGGCGGTGAAGCTTTCTTT
TRBD1	17	few	TRBV28	TRBJ2-2	CASSFWTGGQGVGELFF	TGTGCCAGCAGTTTTTGGACCGGCGGACAGGGAGTCGGGGAGCTGTTTTTT
-	16	-	TRBV19	TRBJ2-7	CASSIERGRPGGEQYF	TGTGCCAGTAGTATAGAGCGGGGGCGGCCCGGGGGAGAGCAGTACTTC
TRBD1	14	many	TRBV20-1	TRBJ2-1	CSAKDREFYNEQFF	TGCAGTGCTAAGGACAGGGAGTTTTACAATGAGCAGTTCTTC
TRBD1	13	-	TRBV25-1	TRBJ1-1	CASSAAGGAEAFF	TGTGCCAGCAGTGCGGCAGGGGGGGCTGAAGCTTTCTTT
TRBD2	13	few	TRBV20-1	TRBJ2-1	CSAASGSYNEQFF	TGCAGTGCTGCGAGCGGGAGCTACAATGAGCAGTTCTTC
-	12	few	TRBV12-3/TRBV12-4	TRBJ2-7	CASSALLFEQYF	TGTGCCAGCAGTGCCCTACTATTCGAGCAGTACTTC
-	14	many	TRBV5-1	TRBJ2-5	CASSLEGNGETQYF	TGCGCCAGCAGCTTGGAAGGCAACGGGGAGACCCAGTACTTC
-	17	-	TRBV3-1	TRBJ2-3	CASSQDGLWAPTDTQYF	TGTGCCAGCAGCCAAGATGGGCTTTGGGCCCCCACAGATACGCAGTATTTT
TRBD2	15	-	TRBV6-2/TRBV6-3	TRBJ2-7	CASSFRLAGAYEQYF	TGTGCCAGCAGTTTCAGACTAGCGGGAGCCTACGAGCAGTACTTC
-	15	few	TRBV4-1	TRBJ1-2	CASSPTPDSLYGYTF	TGCGCCAGCAGCCCCACCCCGGACAGTCTATATGGCTACACCTTC
TRBD2	16	few	TRBV20-1	TRBJ2-7	CSARGGTSGKVNEQYF	TGCAGTGCTAGAGGGGGGACTAGCGGGAAAGTGAACGAGCAGTACTTC
-	14	many	TRBV15	TRBJ2-1	CATGPPGQRHEQFF	TGTGCCACCGGACCTCCGGGACAACGTCATGAGCAGTTCTTC
-	13	many	TRBV3-1	TRBJ1-1	CASSQGGGTEAFF	TGTGCCAGCAGCCAAGGGGGGGGAACTGAAGCTTTCTTT
-	16	-	TRBV29-1	TRBJ2-3	CSVEGIAALSTDTQYF	TGCAGCGTTGAAGGAATAGCGGCTCTTAGCACAGATACGCAGTATTTT
-	12	-	TRBV15	TRBJ1-6	CATGLYNSPLHF	TGTGCCACAGGCCTCTATAATTCACCCCTCCACTTT
TRBD1	15	-	TRBV9	TRBJ1-4	CASSETTGSGEKLFF	TGTGCCAGCAGCGAAACGACAGGGAGCGGTGAAAAACTGTTTTTT
TRBD1	16	many	TRBV14	TRBJ2-3	CASGTDIDFGTDTQYF	TGTGCCAGCGGGACAGATATAGACTTTGGCACAGATACGCAGTATTTT
TRBD1	14	few	TRBV5-8	TRBJ2-5	CASSLGTGGKTQYF	TGTGCCAGCAGCTTGGGGACAGGGGGAAAGACCCAGTACTTC
-	10	-	TRBV28	TRBJ2-3	CASGTKDRYF	TGTGCCAGCGGTACTAAAGATAGGTATTTT
TRBD1	17	few	TRBV15	TRBJ1-1	CATSRVQGGQVITEAFF	TGTGCCACCAGCAGAGTTCAGGGGGGGCAGGTTATCACTGAAGCTTTCTTT